The sequence of this T cell receptor beta chain was determined in a study of shared clonotypes between healthy human individuals. As concerns this clone: Its antigen is undetermined.

CD45RO-negative, CCR7-positively selected cells formed the naive CD8 fraction, excluding terminally differentiated effector memory CD45RA+ cells. V lost 3 bases and J lost 2, with 12 bases in between. CDR3 size: 14 residues. The V gene's germline CDR1 is SGHRS and CDR2 YFSETQ. Study-wide points: Around 4.7% was the fraction of naive CD4 clonotypes found shared across a few donors.

Assay: immunoSEQ multiplex PCR; the TCRdb copy retains only in-frame clones and omits some. Here the sample spans some 600,000 clones, 95% to 96% being singletons. Material for sequencing was naive CD8+ T cells sorted from blood. The sequence was obtained from a woman between 25 and 40 years old in good health. The rearrangement joins TRBV5-1 to TRBJ2-7; D call uncertain. The CDR3 DNA reads TGCGCCAGCAGCTCCGCCGGATCAGCCTACGAGCAGTACTTC. Residues: CASSSAGSAYEQYF.